The entry below describes one T cell receptor beta chain. The antigen is not known. Recipient blood drawn about 28 days pretransplant and days 30, 100, 180 after. TCRdb's table, derived via immunoSEQ multiplex PCR, lists solely in-frame clones and lacks some. The sample holds tens of thousands of clones, about 90% seen once. The V and J ends lost 5 bases and 3 bases, in that order; junction bases with no gene match: 6. This CDR3 region has 15 residues. Germline CDR1 and CDR2: SGHTA and FQGTGA. The data originate from a study of T cell clonotyping in hematopoietic cell transplantation. Findings and caveats of the study: At the given depth, recipient repertoires were over 95% de novo clonotypes. Broader posttransplant TCR repertoire diversity was predicted by graft donor and pretransplant recipient Inverse Simpson Index values.

The receptor was isolated from a female patient aged 50 to 60 who had an allogeneic stem cell transplant from a related donor, so the T cells may come from the graft donor. Some clones in this sample may be carry-over from other donors' samples. The sample was PBMCs, taken 100 days after allogeneic stem cell transplant. The chain combines TRBV7-3 with TRBJ2-3; 9 nucleotides line up with TRBD2. The CDR3 DNA reads as TGTGCCAGCAGCCTAGGCGGGGGGGGGACAGATACGCAGTATTTT. It encodes CASSLGGGGTDTQYF. Complete variable domain (other parts from reference TRBV7-3 and TRBJ2-3): GAGVSQTPSNKVTEKGKYVELRCDPISGHTALYWYRQSLGQGPEFLIYFQGTGAADDSGLPNDRFFAVRPEGSVSTLKIQRTERGDSAVYLCASSLGGGGTDTQYFGPGTRLTVL.